The T cell receptor beta chain described here comes from a study of CD8 T cells in Susac syndrome. Findings and caveats of the study: In its TCR sequencing and HLA analysis, the study acknowledged that the number of individuals was relatively small. In total CD8+ repertoires, around 17 Susac-specific public clones were found, and CD8+ TEMRA repertoires had roughly five. Clonal expansion was present among Susac CD8+ cells. This expansion reached its peak in TEMRA cells and in active patients.

This clonotype was found a few times. Its antigen is unidentified. cDNA came from about 0.51 to 1 ug RNA primed by random hexamers. TCRdb called the immunoSEQ multiplex PCR reads again in MiXCR, with one record for every CDR3 protein. The repertoire holds about 76,000 distinct CDR3 sequences, with under 95% as singletons. V shed 9 bases and J shed 0 bases, with 8 bases lying between them. The CDR3 runs to 13 residues. TEMRA cells were enriched by FACS, while CD8+ and CD4+ T cells were obtained through a negative isolation that was performed magnetically. J is TRBJ1-4 and V is TRBV12-3 or TRBV12-4; D remains ambiguous. The clonotype comes from a human donor with Susac syndrome. The sequenced sample consisted of CD8+ T cells from PBMCs. The CDR3 loop reads CASSRTTNEKLFF. The CDR3 nucleotides are TGTGCCAGTTCGAGGACAACTAATGAAAAACTGTTTTTT.